The entry below describes one TCR beta chain. The antigen remains undetermined. These data originate in a study of identical twins. The germline V gene has CDR1 SQVTM and CDR2 ANQGSEA. The CDR3 covers 14 residues. V shed 4 bases and J shed 3 bases, with 16 bases lying between them. Unique molecular identifiers were present on the cDNA, and a universal primer site came from template switching. A single record per CDR3 protein comes from TCRdb applying MiXCR to the 5' RACE reads. The table has 550,000 to 700,000 distinct CDR3 sequences, about 20% seen once; the top ten hold around 4.5%. Study results and limitations: Twin pairs had excess sharing that was weaker in beta out-of-frame sequences.

This sample was also put to use in a study of T cells expressing NK-cell markers. That source reports: Only alpha-beta TCR T cells were sorted in several experiments, using an anti-gamma-delta TCR antibody. A few donors' CD3+CD56-NKG2C+ cells were dominated by the same clonotypes.

The origin of this receptor is a woman under 30 in good health. Sequencing was done on a sample of PBMCs. The rearrangement links TRBV29-1 to TRBJ2-7; a possible D gene is TRBD1 (6 bases). CDR3 sequence reads: CSVGGRDTRYEQYF. Written as DNA, the CDR3 is TGCAGCGTTGGGGGCCGGGACACCCGCTACGAGCAGTACTTC.